This record concerns one T cell receptor (beta chain) sequence. The CDR3 covers 11 residues. V gave up 6 bases and J gave up 5 bases, with 7 bases separating them. Germline CDR1 MNHEY, CDR2 SVGAGI. Per the original data handling: Estimated nucleated cell counts came from reference gene primer amplification. Generated by immunoSEQ multiplex PCR, the TCRdb table keeps only in-frame clones and is missing some. Clone size and V and J calls were adopted from that table, with D and trimming inferred from the DNA. The table has around 150,000 clones, 87% seen once; the top ten hold under 2.5%. The sample comes from a study of blood T cell repertoires in COVID-19. Study as a whole: Spain, Italy and the United States supplied samples that represented acute and convalescent COVID-19.

Sequenced sample: peripheral blood. This TCR was sampled from a man aged 45-60 years with active COVID-19. The chain recombines TRBV6-5 with TRBJ1-1; no definite D call. The CDR3 nucleotides read TGTGCCAGCAGAGGCGGGACTGAAGCTTTCTTT. Translated, it gives CASRGGTEAFF.